A single sample is the source of the 25 T cell receptor beta chains below, sequenced in a study of beta chain features in type 1 diabetes. Reverse transcription of all isolated RNA meant that expressed TCRB transcripts were sequenced. Method: immunoSEQ multiplex PCR; TCRdb's copy keeps in-frame clones and lacks some. The repertoire holds tens of thousands of clones, with roughly a third as singletons. Sample: stem cell memory CD4+ T cells from blood. The receptors stem from a woman aged 18-29 years in good health.

In its sample, this clone was seen a few times. The rearrangement joins TRBV7-9 to TRBJ1-1, with a possible D match to TRBD1 (5 bases). Trimming took 3 bases from V and 4 from J, leaving 9 bases between them. Germline CDR1 is SEHNR and CDR2 is FQNEAQ (reference sequence). The CDR3 loop spans 13 amino acids. In DNA form, the CDR3 reads TGTGCCAGCAGCTTTACAGGCGGCACTGAAGCTTTCTTT. As protein: CASSFTGGTEAFF.

The table lists this clone with a few counts. The chain has TRBV30 and TRBJ2-5; 8 nucleotides align to TRBD1. This CDR3 is built from 12 residues. Germline V gene data show CDR1 as GTSNPN and CDR2 as SVGIG (reference sequence). V was pared by 2 bases and J by 5 bases, with 1 base of the junction left unmatched. The CDR3 sequence: CAWSYRGETQYF. The CDR3 coding sequence is TGTGCCTGGAGTTACAGGGGGGAGACCCAGTACTTC.

This clone occurred a few times. The chain links TRBV5-1 to TRBJ2-7, with TRBD1 matching 7 bases. Germline V lookup: CDR1 SGHRS, CDR2 YFSETQ. J lost 0 bases, V lost 5 bases, and 11 bases had no gene match. There are 16 residues in the CDR3. CDR3 in DNA: TGCGCCAGCAGACGGACGTCCGGGACAGCCTCCTACGAGCAGTACTTC. This sequence encodes CASRRTSGTASYEQYF.

The V gene is TRBV2, the J gene TRBJ2-6, with D perhaps matching TRBD2 (6 bases). This CDR3 has 16 amino acids. CDR1 and CDR2 (germline): SNHLY, FYNNEI. V was pared by 5 bases and J by 3 bases, with 14 bases between. In DNA form, the CDR3 reads TGTGCCAGCAGTAGGGACCCCGGGGGTGGGGCCAACGTCCTGACTTTC. It encodes CASSRDPGGGANVLTF.

In its sample, this clone was seen a few times. The rearrangement joins TRBV6-5 to TRBJ1-2, with a weak D call TRBD1 (5 bases). V lost 1 base and J 4 bases, leaving 10 bases between the germline ends. Looked up from germline, CDR1 is MNHEY and CDR2 is SVGAGI. The CDR3 runs 14 residues. Here the CDR3 DNA reads TGTGCCAGCAGTTACTTAGGACACGTCTATGGCTACACCTTC. This translates into CASSYLGHVYGYTF.

The V and J genes are TRBV4-2 and TRBJ2-4; possibly TRBD2 for D (5 bases). The CDR3 runs 16 residues. Trimming removed 0 bases at V and 0 bases at J, with 9 bases between. The germline V gene encodes CDR1 LGHNA and CDR2 YNFKEQ. The CDR3 bases are TGTGCCAGCAGCCAAGATCTTCGGGGAGCCAAAAACATTCAGTACTTC. Translation gives CASSQDLRGAKNIQYF.

The chain employs TRBV7-7 and TRBJ2-5; 10 bases are shared with TRBD2. Trimming took 11 bases from V and 3 from J; bases not matched to a gene: 6. This CDR3 is built from 13 residues. Germline CDR1 is SSHAT and CDR2 is FNYEAQ (reference sequence). DNA for the CDR3: TGTGCCTCCCGGCTAGCGGGGGAAGAGACCCAGTACTTC. As protein: CASRLAGEETQYF. The full variable domain, with the rest looked up from reference TRBV7-7 and TRBJ2-5, is GAGVSQSPRYKVTKRGQDVTLRCDPISSHATLYWYQQALGQGPEFLTYFNYEAQPDKSGLPSDRFSAERPEGSISTLTIQRTEQRDSAMYRCASRLAGEETQYFGPGTRLLVL.

The count of this clone is one. V is TRBV6-4 and J is TRBJ2-5; 8 bases map to TRBD2. Germline V gives CDR1 MRHNA, CDR2 SNTAGT. This CDR3 comprises 15 residues. After removal of 9 bases from V and 2 bases from J, the junction contained 11 bases not matched to a gene. The chain's CDR3 is CASNPKRGLQETQYF. CDR3 nucleotide sequence: TGTGCCAGTAACCCGAAGCGGGGGCTACAAGAGACCCAGTACTTC.

The chain recombines TRBV4-3 with TRBJ2-5, with 8 positions matching TRBD2. Per the germline V gene, CDR1 is LGHNA and CDR2 is YSLEER. J was trimmed by 9 bases and V by 0 bases; bases with no gene match: 9. The CDR3 runs to 15 residues. CDR3 in DNA: TGCGCCAGCAGCCAAGATCGGGGCGGGGGGCTACCCCAGTACTTC. It translates to CASSQDRGGGLPQYF.

The chain joins TRBV5-1 to TRBJ2-1; TRBD2 matches 11 bases. Unmatched junction bases numbered 6, after V lost 0 bases and J lost 7 bases. The CDR3 totals 16 residues. Germline V lookup: CDR1 SGHRS, CDR2 YFSETQ. As DNA, the CDR3 is TGCGCCAGCAGCTTGGTACTAGCGGGAGCAACGAATGAGCAGTTCTTC. Its translation is CASSLVLAGATNEQFF.

This clone showed up just a few times. The V call is TRBV29-1, the J call TRBJ1-2, with 9 bases aligning to TRBD1. Germline-derived CDR1 and CDR2 are SQVTM and ANQGSEA. This CDR3 has 13 residues. V lost 1 base to trimming and J lost 7 bases; unmatched junction nucleotides: 4. Here the CDR3 reads CSVEGGTGSGYTF. The CDR3 DNA reads as TGCAGCGTTGAAGGGGGGACAGGGAGTGGCTACACCTTC.

The chain combines TRBV2 with TRBJ1-5; D is ambiguous. The V end was cut by 5 bases, the J end by 0 bases, with 8 bases between. The CDR3 length is 14 residues. Germline-derived CDR1 and CDR2 are SNHLY and FYNNEI. Here the CDR3 DNA reads TGTGCCAGCAGTCCCCAGAATAGCAATCAGCCCCAGCATTTT. This encodes CASSPQNSNQPQHF.

This clone came up a few times. This chain links TRBV5-1 with TRBJ2-3; TRBD1 aligns across 8 bases. This CDR3 spans 14 amino acids. Germline trimming cut 3 bases from V and 2 bases from J; bases unmatched to any gene: 2. CDR1 is SGHRS, CDR2 YFSETQ, per germline. CDR3 bases: TGCGCCAGCAGCTCGGACAGGGCCACAGATACGCAGTATTTT. The encoded protein is CASSSDRATDTQYF.

The chain carries TRBV5-1 and TRBJ2-3; TRBD1 aligns across 8 bases. The CDR3 has 16 residues. V was pared by 0 bases and J by 5 bases, with 8 bases of the junction left unmatched. The germline CDR1 and CDR2 sequences are SGHRS and YFSETQ. The CDR3 DNA sequence: TGCGCCAGCAGCTTGGGTTGGACAGGGTCTCAAGATACGCAGTATTTT. This gives the protein CASSLGWTGSQDTQYF.

V gene TRBV10-3 combines with J gene TRBJ2-7, with D perhaps TRBD2 (5 bases). Germline CDR1 is ENHRY and CDR2 is SYGVKD. Trimming removed 0 bases at V and 2 bases at J, with 11 bases between. The CDR3 covers 15 residues. The CDR3 DNA sequence: TGTGCCATCAGTGAGTCGTGGGGAGAGACCTACGAGCAGTACTTC. It specifies CAISESWGETYEQYF.

V gene TRBV7-3 combines with J gene TRBJ2-1, with TRBD2 matching 9 bases. V shed 5 bases, J shed 3 bases, and the junction held 8 bases outside the gene matches. CDR1 and CDR2 (germline): SGHTA, FQGTGA. The CDR3 loop spans 16 amino acids. The CDR3 sequence is CASSPRGTSYYNEQFF. CDR3 coding DNA: TGTGCCAGCAGCCCAAGGGGGACTAGCTACTACAATGAGCAGTTCTTC. The whole variable domain, remainder taken from reference TRBV7-3 and TRBJ2-1, is GAGVSQTPSNKVTEKGKYVELRCDPISGHTALYWYRQSLGQGPEFLIYFQGTGAADDSGLPNDRFFAVRPEGSVSTLKIQRTERGDSAVYLCASSPRGTSYYNEQFFGPGTRLTVL.

This chain connects TRBV2 to TRBJ2-3; 8 bases map to TRBD1. Germline-derived CDR1 and CDR2 are SNHLY and FYNNEI. V dropped 6 bases and J dropped 3; count of bases not matched to a gene: 5. The CDR3 runs 14 residues. The CDR3 here is CASSPTGATDTQYF. DNA of the CDR3: TGTGCCAGCAGCCCGACAGGGGCAACAGATACGCAGTATTTT.

This clone was counted only a few times. The chain couples TRBV5-1 to TRBJ1-5; TRBD1 matches at 8 bases. The CDR3 has 15 residues. Germline V gene sequence: CDR1 SGHRS, CDR2 YFSETQ. V lost 4 bases to trimming and J lost 3 bases; unmatched junction nucleotides: 6. The CDR3 sequence is CASSPGTGINQPQHF. The CDR3, as DNA: TGCGCCAGCAGCCCCGGGACAGGCATCAATCAGCCCCAGCATTTT.

The table lists this clone with a few counts. The chain recombines TRBV5-1 with TRBJ2-2, with 10 bases identical to TRBD2. The V segment lost 4 bases and the J segment 6 bases; nucleotides outside the gene matches: 6. This CDR3 comprises 15 residues. Germline V lookup: CDR1 SGHRS, CDR2 YFSETQ. The CDR3 protein is CASSLQREGAGELFF. The DNA of the CDR3 is TGCGCCAGCAGCCTTCAGCGGGAGGGTGCCGGGGAGCTGTTTTTT.

This clone was seen more than once but under ten times. This chain connects TRBV11-2 to TRBJ2-1; tentative D call: TRBD2 (6 bases). The CDR3 loop spans 15 amino acids. CDR1 is SGHAT, CDR2 FQNNGV, per germline. Trimming cost V 0 bases and J 4 bases, with 10 bases left between them. CDR3 sequence: CASSLELAAYNEQFF. The CDR3 DNA sequence: TGTGCCAGCAGCTTAGAACTAGCAGCGTACAATGAGCAGTTCTTC.

This sequence joins TRBV12-5 and TRBJ2-7; tentative D call: TRBD1 (6 bases). Germline-derived CDR1 and CDR2 are LGHNT and FRNRAP. This CDR3 region has 13 residues. In DNA, the CDR3 is TGTGCATACGCCCGGGACAAACCCTACGAGCAGTACTTC. This sequence encodes CAYARDKPYEQYF.

The chain employs TRBV4-1 and TRBJ1-1; D not resolved. The CDR3 has 12 amino acids. V was trimmed by 5 bases and J by 3 bases, leaving 7 bases between them. The germline gives CDR1 MGHRA, CDR2 YSYEKL. In nucleotides, the CDR3 is TGCGCCAGCAGCACCCGGGACACTGAAGCTTTCTTT. It is translated as CASSTRDTEAFF.

The chain uses TRBV6-6 and TRBJ2-6; D is unresolved. This CDR3 has 15 amino acids. Trimming cost V 7 bases and J 4 bases, with 14 bases left between them. CDR1 and CDR2 (germline): MNHNY, SVGAGI (reference sequence). The CDR3 protein is CASTVASEGANVLTF. CDR3 DNA: TGTGCCAGCACCGTGGCTAGTGAGGGGGCCAACGTCCTGACTTTC.

In its sample, this clone was seen a few times. J is TRBJ2-4 and V is TRBV13; D is undetermined. Trimming pared 2 bases from V and 0 bases from J, leaving 14 bases between. The germline V gene has CDR1 PRHDT and CDR2 FYEKMQ (reference sequence). This CDR3 is built from 17 residues. The CDR3 coding sequence is TGTGCCAGCAGCTTAATCCCGAATCGACTAGCCAAAAACATTCAGTACTTC. It specifies CASSLIPNRLAKNIQYF.

The chain recombines TRBV7-2 with TRBJ1-2, with 8 bases lining up with TRBD1. Germline trimming cut 1 base from V and 8 bases from J; bases unmatched to any gene: 12. Germline V gene lookup returns CDR1 SGHTA and CDR2 FQGNSA. CDR3 length: 16 residues. CDR3 DNA sequence: TGTGCCAGCAGCTTAGTAGGCAGGGGGCGTGGGCAGGGCTACACCTTC. Translating gives CASSLVGRGRGQGYTF.